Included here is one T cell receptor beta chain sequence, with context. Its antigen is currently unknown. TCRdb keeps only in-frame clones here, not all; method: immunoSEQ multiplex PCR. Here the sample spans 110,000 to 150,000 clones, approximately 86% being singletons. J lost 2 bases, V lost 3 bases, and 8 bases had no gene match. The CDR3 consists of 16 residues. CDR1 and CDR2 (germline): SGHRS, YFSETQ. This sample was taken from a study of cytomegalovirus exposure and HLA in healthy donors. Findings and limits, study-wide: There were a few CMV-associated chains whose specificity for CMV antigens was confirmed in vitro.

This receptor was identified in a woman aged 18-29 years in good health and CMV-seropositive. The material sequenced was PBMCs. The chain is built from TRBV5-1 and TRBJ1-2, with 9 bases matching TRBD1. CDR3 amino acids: CASSSPGGTGNYGYTF. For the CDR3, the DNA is TGCGCCAGCAGCTCCCCAGGGGGGACAGGGAACTATGGCTACACCTTC.